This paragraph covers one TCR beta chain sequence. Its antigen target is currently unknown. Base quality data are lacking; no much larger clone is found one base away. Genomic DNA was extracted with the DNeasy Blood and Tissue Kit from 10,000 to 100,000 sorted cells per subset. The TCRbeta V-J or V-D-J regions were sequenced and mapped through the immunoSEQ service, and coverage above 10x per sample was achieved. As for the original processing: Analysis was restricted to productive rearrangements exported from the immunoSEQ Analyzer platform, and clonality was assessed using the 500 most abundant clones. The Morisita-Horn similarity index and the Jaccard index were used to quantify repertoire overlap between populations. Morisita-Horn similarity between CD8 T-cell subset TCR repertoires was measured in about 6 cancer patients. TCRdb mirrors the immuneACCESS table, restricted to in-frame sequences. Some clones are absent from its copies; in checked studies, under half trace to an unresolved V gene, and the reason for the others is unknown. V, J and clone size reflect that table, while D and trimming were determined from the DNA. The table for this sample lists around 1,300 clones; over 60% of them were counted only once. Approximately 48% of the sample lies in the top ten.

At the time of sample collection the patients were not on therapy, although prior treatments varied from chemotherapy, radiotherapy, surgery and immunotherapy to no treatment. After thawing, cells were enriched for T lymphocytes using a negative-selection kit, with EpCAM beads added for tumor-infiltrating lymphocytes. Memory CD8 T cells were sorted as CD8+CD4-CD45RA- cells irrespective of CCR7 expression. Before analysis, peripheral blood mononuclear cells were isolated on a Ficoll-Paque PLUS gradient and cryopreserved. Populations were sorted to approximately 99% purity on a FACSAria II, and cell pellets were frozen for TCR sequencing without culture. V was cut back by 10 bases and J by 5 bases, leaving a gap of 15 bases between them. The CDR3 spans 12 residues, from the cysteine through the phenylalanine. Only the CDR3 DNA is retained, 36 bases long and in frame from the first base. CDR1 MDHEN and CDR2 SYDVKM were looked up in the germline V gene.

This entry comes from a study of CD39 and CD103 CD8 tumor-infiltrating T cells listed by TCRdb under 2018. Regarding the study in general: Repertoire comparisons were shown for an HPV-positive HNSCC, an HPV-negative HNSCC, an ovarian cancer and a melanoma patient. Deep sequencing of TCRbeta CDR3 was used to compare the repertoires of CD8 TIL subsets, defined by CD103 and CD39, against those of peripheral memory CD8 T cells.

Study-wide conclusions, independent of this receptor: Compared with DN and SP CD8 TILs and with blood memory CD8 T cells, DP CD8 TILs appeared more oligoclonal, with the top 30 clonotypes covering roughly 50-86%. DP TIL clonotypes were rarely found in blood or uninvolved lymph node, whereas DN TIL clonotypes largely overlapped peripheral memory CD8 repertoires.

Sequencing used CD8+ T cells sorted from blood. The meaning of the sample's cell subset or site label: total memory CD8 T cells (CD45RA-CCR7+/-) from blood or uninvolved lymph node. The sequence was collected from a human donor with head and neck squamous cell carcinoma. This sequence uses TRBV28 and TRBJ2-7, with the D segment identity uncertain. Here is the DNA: TGTGCCACCGCGGCAGATCGGGACGAGCAGTACTTC. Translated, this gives CATAADRDEQYF.